The TCR beta chain described here comes from a study of blood T cell repertoires in COVID-19. Background on the study: The samples span acute and convalescent COVID-19 from the United States, Italy and Spain.

The CDR3 spans 12 residues. V was trimmed by 2 bases and J by 5 bases, leaving 6 bases between them. Germline-derived CDR1 and CDR2 are SGHNT and YYREEE (reference sequence). This clone appeared a single time. In the authors' workflow: From reference gene primer amplification, estimates of nucleated cell counts were derived. Measured with immunoSEQ multiplex PCR; TCRdb has only the in-frame clones, and not every one. V, J and clone size were drawn from that table, and D and trimming were deduced from the DNA. In the table there are 350,000 to 550,000 clones, approximately 90% of which are singletons. The receptor comes from a woman under 40 with acute or convalescent COVID-19. The sequenced sample consisted of peripheral blood. The chain combines TRBV5-4 with TRBJ2-3, with no clear D. The CDR3 is CASSLPRDTQYF. The CDR3 region has the DNA TGTGCCAGCAGCTTACCCAGAGATACGCAGTATTTT.